This entry lists 16 T cell receptor beta chains sequenced from one sample in a study of cytomegalovirus exposure and HLA in healthy donors. Both 60 Vbeta primers and 13 Jbeta primers went into the PCR. Data came from immunoSEQ multiplex PCR; TCRdb stores just in-frame clones and leaves some out. Seen here are around 300,000 clones, approximately 90% observed once, and the top ten hold about 2%. Input material: PBMCs. These receptors all stem from a woman aged 18-29 years in good health and CMV-seronegative.

The V and J genes are TRBV19 and TRBJ2-5, with D maybe TRBD1 (6 bases). The germline gives CDR1 LNHDA, CDR2 SQIVND (reference sequence). The CDR3 sequence is 18 residues long. Trimming shortened V by 4 bases and J by 5 bases, and 26 bases separated the two germline ends. Here the CDR3 reads CASSRFGSGVGQRETQYF. The CDR3 DNA reads as TGTGCCAGTAGTAGGTTTGGAAGTGGGGTCGGACAGAGGGAGACCCAGTACTTC.

The sample holds one count of this clone. The genes are TRBV10-3 and TRBJ2-5, with D maybe TRBD2 (5 bases). V was cut by 3 bases and J by 5 bases, with 13 bases left in between. The CDR3 is 14 residues long. The germline V gene encodes CDR1 ENHRY and CDR2 SYGVKD. Written as DNA, the CDR3 is TGTGCCATCAGTGATGGACTCAAAGGGGAGACCCAGTACTTC. Translation gives CAISDGLKGETQYF.

The chain combines TRBV5-4 with TRBJ2-3; 10 nucleotides align to TRBD1. With V trimmed by 0 bases and J by 5 bases, 0 bases remained unmatched. Germline-derived CDR1 and CDR2 are SGHNT and YYREEE (reference sequence). The CDR3 length is 14 residues. The CDR3: CASSLGDRGDTQYF. CDR3 DNA sequence: TGTGCCAGCAGCTTGGGGGACAGGGGAGATACGCAGTATTTT.

This clone was seen a handful of times. The rearrangement uses TRBV5-8 and TRBJ2-7; 7 positions match TRBD1. This CDR3 spans 17 amino acids. Germline CDR1 and CDR2: SGHTS and YDEGEE. V trimming: 4 bases; J trimming: 0 bases; junction bases outside the gene matches: 13. The chain's CDR3 is CASSRNLGTVNSYEQYF. As DNA, the CDR3 is TGTGCCAGCAGCCGAAATCTAGGGACAGTCAACTCCTACGAGCAGTACTTC.

This chain joins TRBV11-3 and TRBJ2-1; D perhaps matches TRBD2 (7 bases). Trimming took 6 bases from V and 4 from J, leaving 13 bases between them. The CDR3 covers 14 residues. Germline CDR1 SGHNT, CDR2 YENEEA. CDR3 amino acids: CASSLRGGYNEQFF. The DNA of the CDR3 is TGTGCCAGCAGTTTGAGGGGGGGATACAATGAGCAGTTCTTC.

V gene TRBV9 combines with J gene TRBJ1-2; tentatively, D is TRBD1 (6 bases). The CDR3 sequence is 15 residues long. Germline assignment: CDR1 SGDLS and CDR2 YYNGEE. V was shortened by 4 bases and J by 8 bases, with 21 bases between the two germline ends. The CDR3 region has the DNA TGTGCCAGCAGCCCAGGGGTTGCAGGGAGTATCGGCTACACCTTC. This encodes CASSPGVAGSIGYTF.

This chain joins TRBV19 and TRBJ2-3, with 13 bases lining up with TRBD2. The V and J ends lost 6 bases and 4 bases, in that order; junction bases with no gene match: 4. Germline lookup yields CDR1 LNHDA and CDR2 SQIVND (reference sequence). CDR3 length: 15 residues. The chain's CDR3 is CASRAGLAGADTQYF. CDR3 bases: TGTGCCAGTAGGGCCGGACTAGCGGGGGCAGATACGCAGTATTTT.

This clone was seen only a few times. This chain connects TRBV5-4 to TRBJ2-6; the D is unclear. V gave up 7 bases and J gave up 0 bases, with 14 bases separating them. The CDR3 consists of 16 residues. The germline gives CDR1 SGHNT, CDR2 YYREEE (reference sequence). The DNA for the CDR3 is TGTGCCAGCCGTAGAACTGGTTTCTCTGGGGCCAACGTCCTGACTTTC. Residues: CASRRTGFSGANVLTF.

This clone was observed once. The chain couples TRBV11-1 to TRBJ2-5; no firm D call. Germline CDR1 reads SGHAT; CDR2 reads FQDESV (reference sequence). The CDR3 contains 13 residues. V was pared by 5 bases and J by 1 base, with 8 bases between. This CDR3 is CASSPWPQETQYF. Here the CDR3 DNA reads TGTGCCAGCAGCCCATGGCCCCAAGAGACCCAGTACTTC.

The chain couples TRBV27 to TRBJ2-4; D is perhaps TRBD2 (6 bases). V lost 5 bases and J 3 bases, leaving 11 bases between the germline ends. CDR3 size: 14 residues. Germline V gene lookup returns CDR1 MNHEY and CDR2 SMNVEV (reference sequence). The CDR3 sequence is CASSPGDGKNIQYF. DNA of the CDR3: TGTGCCAGCAGTCCGGGGGACGGCAAAAACATTCAGTACTTC.

V gene TRBV2 combines with J gene TRBJ2-5; 8 bases fit TRBD1. V was pared by 5 bases and J by 4 bases, with 12 bases of the junction left unmatched. Looked up from germline, CDR1 is SNHLY and CDR2 is FYNNEI. This CDR3 has 16 amino acids. The CDR3 DNA follows: TGTGCCAGCAGTCCCCCTCGACAGGGGATGGGAGAGACCCAGTACTTC. Residues: CASSPPRQGMGETQYF.

This clone was detected once. The rearrangement links TRBV19 to TRBJ1-5, with D maybe TRBD1 (6 bases). CDR1 is LNHDA, CDR2 SQIVND, per germline (reference sequence). There are 15 residues in the CDR3. Trimming took 5 bases from V and 9 from J, leaving 20 bases between them. The CDR3 DNA sequence: TGTGCCAGTAGTCCGGGGGGGCAGGGACTCTCGCCCCAGCATTTT. Encoded protein: CASSPGGQGLSPQHF.

The chain uses TRBV5-5 and TRBJ1-5, with 9 bases matching TRBD1. The CDR3 is 15 amino acids. Germline V gene data show CDR1 as SGHKS and CDR2 as YYEKEE (reference sequence). V lost 4 bases to trimming and J lost 5 bases; unmatched junction nucleotides: 7. CDR3 sequence: CASSRTGGEDQPQHF. The CDR3 DNA reads TGTGCCAGCAGCCGAACAGGGGGCGAGGATCAGCCCCAGCATTTT. Variable domain in full (rest from reference TRBV5-5 and TRBJ1-5): DAGVTQSPTHLIKTRGQQVTLRCSPISGHKSVSWYQQVLGQGPQFIFQYYEKEERGRGNFPDRFSARQFPNYSSELNVNALLLGDSALYLCASSRTGGEDQPQHFGDGTRLSIL.

This clone was picked up one time. The rearrangement joins TRBV29-1 to TRBJ2-3; tentative D call: TRBD1 (6 bases). The CDR3 covers 12 residues. Trimming removed 7 bases from V and 3 bases from J, with 11 bases in between. In germline, CDR1 is SQVTM, CDR2 ANQGSEA. CDR3 sequence: CSDLQGTDTQYF. The CDR3 DNA sequence: TGCAGCGATCTACAGGGTACAGATACGCAGTATTTT.

The genes are TRBV6-1 and TRBJ1-6; a weak D match, TRBD1 (5 bases). Germline V gene data show CDR1 as MNHNS and CDR2 as SASEGT. The CDR3 is 13 residues long. V shed 6 bases and J shed 10 bases, with 13 bases lying between them. In nucleotides, the CDR3 is TGTGCCAGCAGGCGGGACCTGGGGTCACCCCTCCACTTT. Encoded protein: CASRRDLGSPLHF.

The CDR3 protein is CASSPRGEGNEQFF. DNA of the CDR3: TGTGCCAGCAGCCCCCGGGGGGAGGGAAATGAGCAGTTCTTC. The chain carries TRBV9 and TRBJ2-1; TRBD2 matches 7 bases. Germline loops: CDR1 SGDLS, CDR2 YYNGEE. J was trimmed by 7 bases and V by 4 bases; bases with no gene match: 8. CDR3 length: 14 residues. The variable domain in full, with the rest retrieved from reference TRBV9 and TRBJ2-1, is DSGVTQTPKHLITATGQRVTLRCSPRSGDLSVYWYQQSLDQGLQFLIQYYNGEERAKGNILERFSAQQFPDLHSELNLSSLELGDSALYFCASSPRGEGNEQFFGPGTRLTVL.